This TCR beta chain originates from a study of blood T cell repertoires in COVID-19. Germline trimming cut 6 bases from V and 0 bases from J; bases unmatched to any gene: 5. CDR1 SNHLY and CDR2 FYNNEI come from the germline V gene. This CDR3 is 14 amino acids long. The assay was immunoSEQ multiplex PCR, and TCRdb's table has in-frame clones only and misses some. The repertoire holds some 76,000 clones, with around 89% as singletons. This clonotype was obtained from a man aged 60-69 years with acute or convalescent COVID-19. V gene TRBV2 combines with J gene TRBJ2-7, with 7 nucleotides matching TRBD1. Sample: peripheral blood. The chain's CDR3 is CASRAGTVSYEQYF. The CDR3 DNA reads as TGTGCCAGCAGGGCCGGGACAGTCTCCTACGAGCAGTACTTC.